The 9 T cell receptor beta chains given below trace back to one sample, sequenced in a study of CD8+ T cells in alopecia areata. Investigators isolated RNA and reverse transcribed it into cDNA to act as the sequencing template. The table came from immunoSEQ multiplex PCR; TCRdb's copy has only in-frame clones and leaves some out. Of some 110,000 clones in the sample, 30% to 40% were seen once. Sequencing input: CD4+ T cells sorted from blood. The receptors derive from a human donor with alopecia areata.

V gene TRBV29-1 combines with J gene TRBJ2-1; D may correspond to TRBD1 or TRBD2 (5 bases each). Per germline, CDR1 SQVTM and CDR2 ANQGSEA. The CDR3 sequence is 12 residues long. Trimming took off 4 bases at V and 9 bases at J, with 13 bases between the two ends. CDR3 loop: CSVGGPPIEQFF. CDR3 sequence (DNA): TGCAGCGTTGGGGGACCCCCCATTGAGCAGTTCTTC.

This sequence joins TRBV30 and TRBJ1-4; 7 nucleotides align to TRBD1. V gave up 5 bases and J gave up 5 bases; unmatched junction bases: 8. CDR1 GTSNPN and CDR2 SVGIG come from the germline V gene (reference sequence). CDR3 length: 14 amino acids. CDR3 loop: CAWDLTGQNEKLFF. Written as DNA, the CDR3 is TGTGCCTGGGACTTGACAGGGCAGAATGAAAAACTGTTTTTT.

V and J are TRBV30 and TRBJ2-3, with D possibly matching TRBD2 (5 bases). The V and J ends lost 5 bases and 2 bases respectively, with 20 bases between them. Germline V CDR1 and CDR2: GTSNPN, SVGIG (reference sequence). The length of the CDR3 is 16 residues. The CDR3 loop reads CAWRGTGREFTDTQYF. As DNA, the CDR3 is TGTGCCTGGCGTGGAACCGGACGGGAATTCACAGATACGCAGTATTTT. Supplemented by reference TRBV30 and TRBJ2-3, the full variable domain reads SQTIHQWPATLVQPVGSPLSLECTVEGTSNPNLYWYRQAAGRGLQLLFYSVGIGQISSEVPQNLSASRPQDRQFILSSKKLLLSDSGFYLCAWRGTGREFTDTQYFGPGTRLTVL.

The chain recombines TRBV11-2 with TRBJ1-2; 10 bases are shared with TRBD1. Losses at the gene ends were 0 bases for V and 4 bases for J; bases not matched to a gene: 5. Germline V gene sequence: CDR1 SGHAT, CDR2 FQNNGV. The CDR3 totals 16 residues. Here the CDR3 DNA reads TGTGCCAGCAGCTTAGACCTGGGACAGGGGACCTATGGCTACACCTTC. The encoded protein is CASSLDLGQGTYGYTF.

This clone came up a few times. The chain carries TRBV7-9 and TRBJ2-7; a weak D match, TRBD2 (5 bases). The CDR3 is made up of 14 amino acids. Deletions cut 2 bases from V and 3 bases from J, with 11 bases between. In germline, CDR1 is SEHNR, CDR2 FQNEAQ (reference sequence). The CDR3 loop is CASSLPGSSYEQYF. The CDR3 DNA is TGTGCCAGCAGCTTACCGGGGTCAAGCTACGAGCAGTACTTC.

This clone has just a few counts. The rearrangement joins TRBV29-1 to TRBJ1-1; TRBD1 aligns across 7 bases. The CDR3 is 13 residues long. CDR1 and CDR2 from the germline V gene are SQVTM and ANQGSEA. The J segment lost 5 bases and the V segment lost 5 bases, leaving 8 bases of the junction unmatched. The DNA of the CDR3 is TGCAGCGTTCTCCGGACAGGCCTAACTGAAGCTTTCTTT. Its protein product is CSVLRTGLTEAFF.

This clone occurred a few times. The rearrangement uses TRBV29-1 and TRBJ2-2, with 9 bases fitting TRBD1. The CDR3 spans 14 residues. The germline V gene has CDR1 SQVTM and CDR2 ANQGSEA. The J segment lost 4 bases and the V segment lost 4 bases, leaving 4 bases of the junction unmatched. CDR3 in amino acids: CSVAGTGFTGELFF. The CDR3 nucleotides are TGCAGCGTTGCCGGGACAGGGTTCACCGGGGAGCTGTTTTTT.

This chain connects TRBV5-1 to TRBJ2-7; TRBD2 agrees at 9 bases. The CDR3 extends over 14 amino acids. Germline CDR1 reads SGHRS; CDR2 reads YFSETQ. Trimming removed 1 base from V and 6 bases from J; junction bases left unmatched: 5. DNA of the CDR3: TGCGCCAGCAGCTTGCTCGCGGGGGGGCGCGAGCAGTACTTC. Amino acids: CASSLLAGGREQYF.

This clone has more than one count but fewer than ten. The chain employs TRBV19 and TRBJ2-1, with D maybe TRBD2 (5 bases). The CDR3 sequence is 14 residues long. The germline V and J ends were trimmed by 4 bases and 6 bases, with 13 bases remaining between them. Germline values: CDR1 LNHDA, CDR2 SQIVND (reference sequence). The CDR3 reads CASSTLGGGNEQFF. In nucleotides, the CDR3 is TGTGCCAGTAGTACACTCGGCGGAGGCAATGAGCAGTTCTTC.